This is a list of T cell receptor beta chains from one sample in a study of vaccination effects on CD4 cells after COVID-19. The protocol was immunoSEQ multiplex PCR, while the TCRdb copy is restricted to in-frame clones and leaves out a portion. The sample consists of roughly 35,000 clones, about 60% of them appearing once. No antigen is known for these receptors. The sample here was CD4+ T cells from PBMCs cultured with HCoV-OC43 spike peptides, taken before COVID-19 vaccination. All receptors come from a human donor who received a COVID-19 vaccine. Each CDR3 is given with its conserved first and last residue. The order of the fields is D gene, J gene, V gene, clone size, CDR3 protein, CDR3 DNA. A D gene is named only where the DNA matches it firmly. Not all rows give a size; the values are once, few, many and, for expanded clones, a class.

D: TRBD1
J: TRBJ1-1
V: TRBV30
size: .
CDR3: CAWKLGQVNTEAFF
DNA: TGTGCCTGGAAACTAGGACAGGTGAACACTGAAGCTTTCTTT

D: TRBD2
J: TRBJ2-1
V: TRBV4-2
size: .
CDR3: CASSRQLAGGDNEQFF
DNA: TGTGCCAGCAGCCGCCAACTAGCGGGAGGGGACAATGAGCAGTTCTTC

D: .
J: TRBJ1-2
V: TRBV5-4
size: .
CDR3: CASSLDLTPLHF
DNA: TGTGCCAGCAGTCTTGACTTGACGCCCCTCCACTTC

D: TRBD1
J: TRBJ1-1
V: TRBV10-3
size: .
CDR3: CAISLTIGTGSSEAFF
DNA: TGTGCCATCAGCTTAACGATAGGGACAGGGTCTTCTGAAGCTTTCTTT

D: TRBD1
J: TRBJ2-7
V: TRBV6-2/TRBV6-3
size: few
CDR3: CASSTPGQGLFEQYF
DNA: TGTGCCAGCAGCACCCCGGGACAGGGACTATTCGAGCAGTACTTC

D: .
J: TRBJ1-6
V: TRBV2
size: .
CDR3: CASSVDSSPLHF
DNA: TGTGCCAGCAGTGTGGACTCATCACCCCTCCACTTT

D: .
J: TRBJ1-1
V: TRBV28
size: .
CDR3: CASRDTDYNTEAFF
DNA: TGTGCCAGCAGAGACACCGACTATAACACTGAAGCTTTCTTT

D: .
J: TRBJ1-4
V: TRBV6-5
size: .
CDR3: CATQTDQNEKLFF
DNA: TGTGCCACACAGACGGATCAAAATGAAAAACTGTTTTTT

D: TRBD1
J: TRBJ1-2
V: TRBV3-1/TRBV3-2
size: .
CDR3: CASSQADRGGYGYTF
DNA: TGTGCCAGCAGCCAAGCTGACAGGGGCGGTTATGGCTACACCTTC

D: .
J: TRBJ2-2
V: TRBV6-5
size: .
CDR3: CASKGDHTGELFF
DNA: TGTGCCAGCAAGGGGGACCACACCGGGGAGCTGTTTTTT

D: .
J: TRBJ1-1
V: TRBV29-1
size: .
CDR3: CSQDKDRLNTEAFF
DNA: TGCAGCCAAGATAAGGACAGACTGAACACTGAAGCTTTCTTT

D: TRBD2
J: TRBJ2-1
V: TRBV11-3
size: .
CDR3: CASSLGPGGINEQFF
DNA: TGTGCCAGCAGCTTAGGGCCGGGAGGGATCAATGAGCAGTTCTTC

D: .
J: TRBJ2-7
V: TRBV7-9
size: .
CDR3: CASSAQRQTYEQYF
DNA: TGTGCCAGCAGCGCCCAGAGACAAACCTACGAGCAGTACTTC

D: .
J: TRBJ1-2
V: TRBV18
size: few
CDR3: CASSTDGAGGYTF
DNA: TGTGCCAGCTCAACGGACGGGGCCGGTGGCTACACCTTC

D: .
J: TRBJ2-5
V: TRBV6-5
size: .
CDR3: CASSTSLGFETQYF
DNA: TGTGCCAGCAGTACTTCATTGGGTTTCGAGACCCAGTACTTC

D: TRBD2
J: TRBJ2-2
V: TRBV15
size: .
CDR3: CATSRDQLAVGELFF
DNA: TGTGCCACCAGCAGAGATCAACTAGCGGTCGGGGAGCTGTTTTTT

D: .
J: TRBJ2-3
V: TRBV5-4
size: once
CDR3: CASSKERLGTDTQYF
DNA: TGTGCCAGCAGCAAAGAGCGGTTAGGCACAGATACGCAGTATTTT

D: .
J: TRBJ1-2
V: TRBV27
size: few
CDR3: CASGGTTYGYTF
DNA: TGTGCCAGCGGGGGCACAACCTATGGCTACACCTTC

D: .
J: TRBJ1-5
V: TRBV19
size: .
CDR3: CASSMSRDQPQHF
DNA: TGTGCCAGTAGTATGTCTAGGGATCAGCCCCAGCATTTT

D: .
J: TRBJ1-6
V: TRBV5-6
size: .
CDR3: CASSLGRGGNSPLHF
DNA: TGTGCCAGCAGCTTGGGCCGCGGGGGGAATTCACCCCTCCACTTT

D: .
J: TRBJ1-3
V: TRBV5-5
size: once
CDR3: CASSFSAAYTSGNTIYF
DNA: TGTGCCAGCAGCTTCTCGGCCGCCTATACCTCTGGAAACACCATATATTTT

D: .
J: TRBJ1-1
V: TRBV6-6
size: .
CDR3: CASSYSEGLTEAFF
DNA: TGTGCCAGCAGTTACTCGGAGGGGTTGACTGAAGCTTTCTTT

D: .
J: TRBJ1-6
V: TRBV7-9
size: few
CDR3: CASSLTGISNSPLHF
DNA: TGTGCCAGCAGTCTCACAGGGATCAGTAATTCACCCCTCCACTTT

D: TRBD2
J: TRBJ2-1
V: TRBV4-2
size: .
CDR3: CASSQDPRVGGRNNEQFF
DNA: TGTGCCAGCAGCCAAGATCCCCGCGTGGGAGGGAGGAACAATGAGCAGTTCTTC

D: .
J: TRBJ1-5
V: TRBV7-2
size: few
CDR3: CASSLGHSNQPQHF
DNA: TGTGCCAGCAGCCTCGGACATAGCAATCAGCCCCAGCATTTT

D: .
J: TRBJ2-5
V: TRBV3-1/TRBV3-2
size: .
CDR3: CASSLSSVRARQETQYF
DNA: TGTGCCAGCAGCCTAAGTTCCGTCAGGGCAAGGCAAGAGACCCAGTACTTC

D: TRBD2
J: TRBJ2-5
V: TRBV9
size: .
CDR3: CASSVATSGAVGPQETQYF
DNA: TGTGCCAGCAGCGTAGCGACTAGCGGGGCGGTAGGGCCCCAAGAGACCCAGTACTTC

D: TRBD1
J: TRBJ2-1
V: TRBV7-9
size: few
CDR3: CASSSWTGAVEQFF
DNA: TGTGCCAGCAGCTCCTGGACAGGGGCGGTTGAGCAGTTCTTC

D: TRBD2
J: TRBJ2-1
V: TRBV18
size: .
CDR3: CASSPRSSGGKGEQFF
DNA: TGTGCCAGCTCCCCCCGGTCTAGCGGGGGGAAGGGTGAGCAGTTCTTC

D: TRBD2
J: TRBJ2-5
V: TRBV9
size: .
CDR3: CASSVGTIQETQYF
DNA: TGTGCCAGCAGCGTGGGGACTATTCAAGAGACCCAGTACTTC

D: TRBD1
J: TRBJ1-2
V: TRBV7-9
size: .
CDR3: CASSPGRGSYYGYTF
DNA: TGTGCCAGCAGCCCCGGCAGGGGGTCTTACTATGGCTACACCTTC